This T cell receptor beta chain was found in a study of blood T cell repertoires in COVID-19. Study summary: Donors in the United States, Italy and Spain gave samples during acute or convalescent COVID-19. The cDNA or gDNA used as material had been derived from T cells, B-cell-depleted T cells, or PBMCs.

In the source study's methods: Reference gene primer amplification gave estimated nucleated cell counts. Produced via immunoSEQ multiplex PCR; TCRdb's table is partial and in-frame only. From that table come the V and J calls and clone size; the DNA was used to work out D and trimming. The sample lists 25,000 to 40,000 clones; 85% were seen once. Trimming stripped 7 bases from V and 6 bases from J, with 12 bases between. Germline CDR1 reads DFQATT; CDR2 reads SNEGSKA (reference sequence). This CDR3 has 11 residues. The chain employs TRBV20-1 and TRBJ2-5; D might be TRBD2 (5 bases). Sequenced material: peripheral blood. The receptor was derived from a woman aged 55-75 years with active COVID-19. The chain's CDR3 is CSGSGGQTQYF. The CDR3 nucleotides are TGCAGTGGGTCGGGCGGGCAGACCCAGTACTTC.